Each of the 3 T cell receptor beta chains below was sequenced from the same sample in a study of T cells expressing NK-cell markers. TCRdb re-called the 5' RACE reads; one entry per CDR3 protein, DNA not given. Found here are more than 400,000 distinct CDR3 sequences; the top ten clones hold approximately 6.8%. Sequencing was done on a sample of blood T cells: a sorted CD56 or NKG2C T cell subset, CD4+ or CD8+ T cells, or bulk PBMC T cells (not recorded which). Source of these receptors: a woman aged 18 to 75 in good health.

This rearrangement joins TRBV27 to TRBJ1-2; TCRdb proposes TRBD1, but this gene call is untestable without DNA. The CDR3 has 15 residues. Germline lookup yields CDR1 MNHEY and CDR2 SMNVEV (reference sequence). The CDR3: CASQTTGTANYGYTF.

The chain is built from TRBV7-3 and TRBJ2-3. The CDR3 covers 14 residues. Germline V lookup: CDR1 SGHTA, CDR2 FQGTGA. The CDR3 is CASSFIGDQHTQYF.

The V gene is TRBV19, the J gene TRBJ2-4. This CDR3 spans 14 amino acids. Per germline, CDR1 LNHDA and CDR2 SQIVND (reference sequence). CDR3 sequence: CASSIVNRQNIQYF.